The clone carrying this T cell receptor (beta chain) has only a few counts. Its specificity is unknown. This sample stems from a study of cytomegalovirus exposure and HLA in healthy donors. Study overall: Unique TCR beta sequences numbering approximately 100 million came from about 180 million T cells in an earlier analysis. General observations from the study: One variant, a missense change in DCLRE1C, was linked in a later analysis to TCR beta V- and J-gene trimming. Equally common other TCR beta chains were less clonally expanded than HLA-associated ones, a later analysis found. Productive rates of about 90% or about 30% were seen for most TCR beta V segments in an earlier analysis.

In the PCR, 60 Vbeta and 13 Jbeta primers were used. Sequencing used immunoSEQ multiplex PCR; TCRdb keeps in-frame clones, though not all of them. The sample carries roughly 150,000 clones, roughly 80% recorded once. This TCR derives from a man aged 18 to 29 in good health and CMV-seropositive. Sequenced material: PBMCs.

Written as DNA, the CDR3 is TGTGCCAGTAGTATTTCTGGGAGGAGCTCCTACGAGCAGTACTTC. Translated: CASSISGRSSYEQYF. V and J are TRBV19 and TRBJ2-7; tentatively, D is TRBD2 (6 bases). Germline assignment: CDR1 LNHDA and CDR2 SQIVND (reference sequence). The CDR3 totals 15 residues. V lost 3 bases and J lost 0, with 12 bases in between. The full variable domain, with the rest looked up from reference TRBV19 and TRBJ2-7, is DGGITQSPKYLFRKEGQNVTLSCEQNLNHDAMYWYRQDPGQGLRLIYYSQIVNDFQKGDIAEGYSVSREKKESFPLTVTSAQKNPTAFYLCASSISGRSSYEQYFGPGTRLTVT.